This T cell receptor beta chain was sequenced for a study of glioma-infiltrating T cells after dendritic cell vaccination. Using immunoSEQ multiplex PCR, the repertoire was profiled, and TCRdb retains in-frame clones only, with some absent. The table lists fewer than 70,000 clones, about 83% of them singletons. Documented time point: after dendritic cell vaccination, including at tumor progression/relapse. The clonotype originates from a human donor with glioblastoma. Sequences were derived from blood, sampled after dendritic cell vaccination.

CDR3 nucleotides: TGTGCCAGCAGTTCTAGCGGGGTCAGGACCAATGAGCAGTTCTTC. Protein sequence: CASSSSGVRTNEQFF. This chain uses TRBV7-6 with TRBJ2-1; TRBD2 agrees at 9 bases. The CDR3 spans 15 residues. Germline CDR1 and CDR2: SGHVS and FNYEAQ. J gave up 6 bases and V 6 bases, and 9 bases lay outside the gene matches. The whole variable domain, remainder taken from reference TRBV7-6 and TRBJ2-1, is GAGVSQSPRYKVTKRGQDVALRCDPISGHVSLYWYRQALGQGPEFLTYFNYEAQQDKSGLPNDRFSAERPEGSISTLTIQRTEQRDSAMYRCASSSSGVRTNEQFFGPGTRLTVL.